What follows is one TCR beta chain and its context. The V gene's germline CDR1 is SGHDT and CDR2 YYEEEE. This CDR3 is 14 amino acids long. V trimming: 4 bases; J trimming: 7 bases; junction bases outside the gene matches: 8. The data were produced by immunoSEQ multiplex PCR, yet TCRdb's version contains in-frame clones alone and is incomplete. Here the sample spans hundreds of thousands of clones, approximately 80% being singletons. This entry belongs to a study of shared T cell receptors in the human thymus. The sample also formed part of further work on human thymus T cells. From that paper: Infants served as donors; they were healthy and Finnish and were having corrective surgery for congenital heart defects. Resections removed during corrective heart surgery provided the thymus tissue used. Thymic and blood repertoires appeared to display a bias in their usage of V and J genes. Related work showed strongly overlapping thymic repertoires across unrelated individuals.

This clonotype originated in a boy in the first two years of life with a congenital heart defect. Sequenced: thymocytes. The chain has TRBV5-6 and TRBJ2-3; 8 nucleotides align to TRBD2. DNA for the CDR3: TGTGCCAGCAGCCTGGGGACTAGTCGGAATACGCAGTATTTT. Protein: CASSLGTSRNTQYF.